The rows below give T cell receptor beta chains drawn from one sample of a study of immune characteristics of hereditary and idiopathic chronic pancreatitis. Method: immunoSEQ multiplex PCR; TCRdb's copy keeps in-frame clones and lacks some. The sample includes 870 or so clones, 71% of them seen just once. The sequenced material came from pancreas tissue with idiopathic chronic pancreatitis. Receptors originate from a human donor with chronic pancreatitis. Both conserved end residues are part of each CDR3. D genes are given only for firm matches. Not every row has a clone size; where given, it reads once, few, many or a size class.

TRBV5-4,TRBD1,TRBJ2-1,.,TGTGCCAGCAGCTCGAAACAGGGGTTCGCCTACAATGAGCAGTTCTTC,CASSSKQGFAYNEQFF
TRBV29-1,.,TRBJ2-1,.,TGCAGCGTTGGTACGGGAGAGCAGTTCTTC,CSVGTGEQFF
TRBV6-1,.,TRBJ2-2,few,TGTGCCAGCAGTGAAGCGGGGAACACCGGGGAGCTGTTTTTT,CASSEAGNTGELFF
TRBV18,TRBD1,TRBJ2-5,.,TGTGCCAGCTCACCACCAGGACAGGGGATCCGAGGGACCCAGTACTTC,CASSPPGQGIRGTQYF
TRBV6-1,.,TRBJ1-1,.,TGTGCCACCCTCATTGGCCGGGAAGCTTTCTTT,CATLIGREAFF
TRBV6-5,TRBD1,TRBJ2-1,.,TGTGCCAGCAGAACAGGGGGCGGGAATGAGCAGTTCTTC,CASRTGGGNEQFF
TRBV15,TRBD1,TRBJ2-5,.,TGTGCCACCAGCAGAGACTATCGGGACAGGGCGTATATGCAAGAGACCCAGTACTTC,CATSRDYRDRAYMQETQYF
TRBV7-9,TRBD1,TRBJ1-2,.,TGTGCCAGCAGCTTCCAGGGGGTTAATAACTATGGCTACACCTTC,CASSFQGVNNYGYTF
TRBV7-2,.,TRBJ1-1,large,TGTGCCAGCAGCTTATATTGGGGGAGTGGGAACACTGAAGCTTTCTTT,CASSLYWGSGNTEAFF
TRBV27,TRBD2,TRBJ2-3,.,TGTGCCAGCAGAGCCGTTCGGGGGGGCCGAGATACGCAGTATTTT,CASRAVRGGRDTQYF
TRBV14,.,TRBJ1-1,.,TGTGCCAGCAGCCAATATGTGGAGAACACTGAAGCTTTCTTT,CASSQYVENTEAFF
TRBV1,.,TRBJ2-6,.,TGCACCAGCAGAGGTCGTTTGTGCACAAGTCGGGCCAACGTCCTGACTTTC,CTSRGRLCTSRANVLTF
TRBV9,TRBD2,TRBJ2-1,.,TGTGCCAGCAGCGCCAAGGGACTAGCGGGAACCAATGAGCAGTTCTTC,CASSAKGLAGTNEQFF
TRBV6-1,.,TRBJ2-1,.,TGTGCCAGCAGTGAACAGGGCGATGTAAATGAGCAGTTCTTC,CASSEQGDVNEQFF
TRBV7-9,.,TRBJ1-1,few,TGTGCCAGCAGCTTCGACAAAGCGTTTGGCGCTTTCTTT,CASSFDKAFGAFF
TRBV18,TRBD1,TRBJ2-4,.,TGTGCCAGCTCACCATCCGGGACAGCAAACATTCAGTACTTC,CASSPSGTANIQYF
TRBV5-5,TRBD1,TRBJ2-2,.,TGTGCCAGCAGCTTGGGGGCAGGGGGCGGGGAGCTGTTTTTT,CASSLGAGGGELFF
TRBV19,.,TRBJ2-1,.,TGTGCCAGTAGCAAGGGTTGGGAAAACAATGAGCAGTTCTTC,CASSKGWENNEQFF
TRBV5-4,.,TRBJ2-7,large,TGTGCCAGCAGCTTCGGAGAGGGGGGGGAGCAGTACTTC,CASSFGEGGEQYF
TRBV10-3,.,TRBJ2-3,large,TGTGCCATCAGTGAGTCGAGATCAGATACGCAGTATTTT,CAISESRSDTQYF
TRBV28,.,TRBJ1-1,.,TGTGCCAGCACTGGGGGGAGTAGTTTAGGCACTGAAGCTTTCTTT,CASTGGSSLGTEAFF
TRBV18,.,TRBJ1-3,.,TGTGCCAGCTCACCAGGACGGGGGGGAAACACCATATATTTT,CASSPGRGGNTIYF
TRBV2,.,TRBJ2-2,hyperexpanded,TGTGCCAGCAGTCCAGGTGACGGGGAGCTGTTTTTT,CASSPGDGELFF
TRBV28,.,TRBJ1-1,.,TGTGCCAGCAGTTTATCCCCAGGGGCGAACACTGAAGCTTTCTTT,CASSLSPGANTEAFF
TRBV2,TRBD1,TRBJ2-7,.,TGTGCCAGCAGTGAAGGTCAGGGGGCGAACTACGAGCAGTACTTC,CASSEGQGANYEQYF
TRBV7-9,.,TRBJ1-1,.,TGTGCCAGCAGCTACAGATACACTGAAGCTTTCTTT,CASSYRYTEAFF
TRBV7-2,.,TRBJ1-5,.,TGTGCCAGCAGCTTAATGACAGCCCGCAGCAATCAGCCCCAGCATTTT,CASSLMTARSNQPQHF
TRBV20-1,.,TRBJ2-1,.,TGCAGTGCCGGCTATCTAGACCTACAGTTCTTC,CSAGYLDLQFF
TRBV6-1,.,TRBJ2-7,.,TGTGCCAGCAGTGAAGTGGCAGGGAACCACGAGCAGTACTTC,CASSEVAGNHEQYF
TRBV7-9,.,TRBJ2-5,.,TGTGCCAGCAGCTTAGCGTTTACGGGTGACGGGGAGACCCAGTACTTC,CASSLAFTGDGETQYF
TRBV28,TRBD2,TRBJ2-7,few,TGTGCCAGCAGTGGTAGCGGGAGGGCCTCTCACGAGCAGTACTTC,CASSGSGRASHEQYF
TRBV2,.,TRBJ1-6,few,TGTGCCAGCAGTGAGGGTAATTCACCCCTCCACTTT,CASSEGNSPLHF
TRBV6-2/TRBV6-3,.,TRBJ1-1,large,TGTGCCAGCAGTTACGGGGGTTATACTGAAGCTTTCTTT,CASSYGGYTEAFF
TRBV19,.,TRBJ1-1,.,TGTGCCAGTAGTATAGATCGGGGGCGGAATGAAGCTTTCTTT,CASSIDRGRNEAFF
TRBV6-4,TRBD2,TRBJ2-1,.,TGTGCCAGCAGTGTGGTAGCGGGGGGCCCTGTCCATGAGCAGTTCTTC,CASSVVAGGPVHEQFF
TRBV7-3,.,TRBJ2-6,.,TGTGCCAGCAGCTTAAACCGGGGTAGAGCCTCTGGGGCCAACGTCCTGACTTTC,CASSLNRGRASGANVLTF
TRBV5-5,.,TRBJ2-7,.,TGTGCCAGCAGTTGGATGGGTGCGGGCCCCTACGAGCAGTACTTC,CASSWMGAGPYEQYF